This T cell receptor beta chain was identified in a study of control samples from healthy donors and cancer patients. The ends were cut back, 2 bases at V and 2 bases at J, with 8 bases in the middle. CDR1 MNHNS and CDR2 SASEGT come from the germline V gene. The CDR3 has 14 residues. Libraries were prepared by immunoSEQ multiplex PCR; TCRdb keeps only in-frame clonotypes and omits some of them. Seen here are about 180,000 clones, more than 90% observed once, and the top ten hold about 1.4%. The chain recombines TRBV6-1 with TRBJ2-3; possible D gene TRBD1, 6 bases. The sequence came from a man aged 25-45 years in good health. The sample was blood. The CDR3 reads CASSEQGYTDTQYF. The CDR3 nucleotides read TGTGCCAGCAGTGAACAGGGGTACACAGATACGCAGTATTTT.